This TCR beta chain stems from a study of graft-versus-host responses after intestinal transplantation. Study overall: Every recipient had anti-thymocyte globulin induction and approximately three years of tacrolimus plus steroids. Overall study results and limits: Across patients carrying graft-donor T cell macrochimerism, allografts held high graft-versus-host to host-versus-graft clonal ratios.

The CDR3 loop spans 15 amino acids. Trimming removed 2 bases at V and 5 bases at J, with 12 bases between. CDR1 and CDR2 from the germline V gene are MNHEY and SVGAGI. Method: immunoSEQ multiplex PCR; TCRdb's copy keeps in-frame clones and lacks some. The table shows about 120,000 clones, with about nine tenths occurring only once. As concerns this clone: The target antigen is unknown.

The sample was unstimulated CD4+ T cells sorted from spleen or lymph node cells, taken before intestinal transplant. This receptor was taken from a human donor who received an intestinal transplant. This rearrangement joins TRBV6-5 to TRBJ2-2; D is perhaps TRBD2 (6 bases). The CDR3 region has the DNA TGTGCCAGCAGTTACCTCTCACGGGGGACCGGGGAGCTGTTTTTT. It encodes CASSYLSRGTGELFF.